These T cell receptor beta chains were read from a single sample in a study of CD8 T cells in Susac syndrome. TCRdb re-called the immunoSEQ multiplex PCR reads with MiXCR, one entry per CDR3 protein. The profile shows some 120,000 distinct CDR3 sequences, about nine tenths of them singletons. The sequenced sample consisted of CD4+ T cells from PBMCs. Receptors were obtained from a human donor in good health. Both conserved end residues are part of each CDR3. A D gene is named only where the DNA matches it firmly.

j_gene,d_gene,v_gene,CDR3aa
TRBJ1-5,.,TRBV9,CASSVGVQGQPQHF
TRBJ2-1,.,TRBV14,CASSQNPGGEQFF
TRBJ2-6,TRBD2,TRBV20-1,CSAGGGPGANVLTF
TRBJ1-6,.,TRBV20-1,CSASRGENNSPLHF
TRBJ1-1,.,TRBV2,CASSETGTEAFF
TRBJ1-1,.,TRBV19,CASSTDSFNTEAFF
TRBJ2-1,TRBD2,TRBV10-3,CAISGGGGANEQFF
TRBJ1-1,TRBD1,TRBV10-2,CASSARTGGDGTEAFF
TRBJ1-5,TRBD1,TRBV20-1,CSASPGTGGRNQPQHF
TRBJ1-2,.,TRBV12-3/TRBV12-4,CASSLPQGYGYTF
TRBJ2-2,TRBD1,TRBV6-2/TRBV6-3,CASVRGLNGELFF
TRBJ1-5,.,TRBV20-1,CSAQRARFYSNQPQHF
TRBJ2-1,.,TRBV29-1,CSVGSRGSHEQFF
TRBJ2-2,.,TRBV3-1,CASSQAGSNTGELFF
TRBJ2-1,TRBD2,TRBV4-2,CASSPGGGQYNEQFF
TRBJ2-7,.,TRBV9,CASSVVGNSYEQYF
TRBJ1-5,TRBD1,TRBV23-1,CASGLGTAAGNQPQHF
TRBJ2-3,.,TRBV7-2,CASSLGLEVLDTQYF
TRBJ2-7,.,TRBV12-3/TRBV12-4,CASSRGPGREQYF
TRBJ2-3,TRBD2,TRBV7-3,CASRRGLAGSTDTQYF
TRBJ2-7,TRBD2,TRBV12-3/TRBV12-4,CASSPSGRYEQYF
TRBJ1-1,.,TRBV14,CASSPAHTEAFF
TRBJ1-5,.,TRBV6-1,CASQRDGPNQPQHF
TRBJ2-1,TRBD2,TRBV13,CANTYGLAGRFANEQFF
TRBJ2-5,TRBD1,TRBV11-1,CASSFLGQGLGETQYF
TRBJ2-1,.,TRBV6-5,CASSEEGRYNEQFF
TRBJ1-1,.,TRBV7-2,CASSLERLNTEAFF
TRBJ1-1,.,TRBV5-1,CASSTEEHGKSEAFF
TRBJ1-2,.,TRBV2,CASRSLFGYTF
TRBJ1-1,.,TRBV11-2,CASSLVPGANTEAFF
TRBJ1-4,TRBD1,TRBV3-1,CASSQQTGGNEKLFF
.,TRBD1,TRBV20-1,CSVVPGQANEQYF
TRBJ1-2,.,TRBV7-2,CASSSGRIGGYTF
TRBJ2-1,.,TRBV4-2,CASSQAERSSYNEQFF
TRBJ2-5,.,TRBV28,CASSLIGTYQETQYF
TRBJ2-3,.,TRBV7-9,CASSPGGYTQYF
TRBJ2-1,TRBD1,TRBV12-3/TRBV12-4,CASRTGTGGHEQFF
TRBJ1-2,.,TRBV7-9,CASSARSIGYTF
TRBJ1-6,.,TRBV19,CASSMVSPGNSPLHF
TRBJ1-1,.,TRBV21-1,CASSKGVRVGGTEAFF
TRBJ2-7,.,TRBV20-1,CSARETGPPSYEQYF